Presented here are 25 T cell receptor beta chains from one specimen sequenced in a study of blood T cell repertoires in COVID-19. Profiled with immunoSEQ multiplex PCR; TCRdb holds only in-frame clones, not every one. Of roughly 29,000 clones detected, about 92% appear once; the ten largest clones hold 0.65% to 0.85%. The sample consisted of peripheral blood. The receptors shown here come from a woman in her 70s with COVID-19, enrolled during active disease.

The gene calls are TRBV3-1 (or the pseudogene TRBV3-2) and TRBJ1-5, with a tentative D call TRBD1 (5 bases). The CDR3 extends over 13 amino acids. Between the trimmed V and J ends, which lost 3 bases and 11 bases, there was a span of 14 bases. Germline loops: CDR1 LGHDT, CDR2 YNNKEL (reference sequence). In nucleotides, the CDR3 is TGTGCCAGCAGCCATGGGCAGGAGGGGTCCCAGCATTTT. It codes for CASSHGQEGSQHF.

CDR3: CASSFTTPGLAGGTTGELFF. CDR3 DNA sequence: TGCGCCAGCAGTTTTACCACACCGGGACTAGCGGGAGGTACCACCGGGGAGCTGTTTTTT. This chain links TRBV5-1 with TRBJ2-2; 15 positions agree with TRBD2. The germline V gene has CDR1 SGHRS and CDR2 YFSETQ. V was clipped by 5 bases and J by 4 bases; unmatched bases: 15. The CDR3 has 20 residues.

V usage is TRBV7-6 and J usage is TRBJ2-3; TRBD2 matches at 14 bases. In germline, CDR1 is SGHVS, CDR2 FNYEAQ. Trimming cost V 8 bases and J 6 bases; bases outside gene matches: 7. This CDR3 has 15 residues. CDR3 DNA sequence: TGTGCCAGCGGGGGACTAGCGGGAGCGTGGGATACGCAGTATTTT. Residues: CASGGLAGAWDTQYF.

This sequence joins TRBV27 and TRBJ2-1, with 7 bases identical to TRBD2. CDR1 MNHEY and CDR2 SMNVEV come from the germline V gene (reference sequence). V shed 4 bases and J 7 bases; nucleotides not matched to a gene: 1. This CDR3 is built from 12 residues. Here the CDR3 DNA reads TGTGCCAGCAGTTGGGGGGGGAATGAGCAGTTCTTC. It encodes CASSWGGNEQFF.

DNA for the CDR3: TGCGCCAGCAGCCAAGAAGGGACTACCTATTCACCCCTCCACTTT. It specifies CASSQEGTTYSPLHF. V usage is TRBV4-1 and J usage is TRBJ1-6, with D maybe TRBD1 (5 bases). Per the germline V gene, CDR1 is MGHRA and CDR2 is YSYEKL. The CDR3 runs 15 residues. Trimming shortened V by 0 bases and J by 8 bases, and 11 bases separated the two germline ends.

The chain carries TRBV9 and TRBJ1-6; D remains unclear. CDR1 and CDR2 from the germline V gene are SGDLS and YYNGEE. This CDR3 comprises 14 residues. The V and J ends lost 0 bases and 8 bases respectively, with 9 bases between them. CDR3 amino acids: CASSVAGLDSPLHF. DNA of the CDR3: TGTGCCAGCAGCGTAGCCGGTTTGGATTCACCCCTCCACTTT. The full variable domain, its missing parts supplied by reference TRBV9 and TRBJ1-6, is DSGVTQTPKHLITATGQRVTLRCSPRSGDLSVYWYQQSLDQGLQFLIQYYNGEERAKGNILERFSAQQFPDLHSELNLSSLELGDSALYFCASSVAGLDSPLHFGNGTRLTVT.

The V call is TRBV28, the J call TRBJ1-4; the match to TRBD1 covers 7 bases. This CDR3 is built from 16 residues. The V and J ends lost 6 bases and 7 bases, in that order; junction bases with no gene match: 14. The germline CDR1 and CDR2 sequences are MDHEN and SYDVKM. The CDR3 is CASRRYAGGESEKLFF. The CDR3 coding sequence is TGTGCCAGCAGGCGCTACGCAGGGGGTGAGAGTGAAAAACTGTTTTTT.

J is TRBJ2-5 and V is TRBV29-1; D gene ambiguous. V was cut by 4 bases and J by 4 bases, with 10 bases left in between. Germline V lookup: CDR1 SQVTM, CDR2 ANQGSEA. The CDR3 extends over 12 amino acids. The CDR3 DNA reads TGCAGCGTTGGTGGCAGTGGAGAGACCCAGTACTTC. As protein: CSVGGSGETQYF.

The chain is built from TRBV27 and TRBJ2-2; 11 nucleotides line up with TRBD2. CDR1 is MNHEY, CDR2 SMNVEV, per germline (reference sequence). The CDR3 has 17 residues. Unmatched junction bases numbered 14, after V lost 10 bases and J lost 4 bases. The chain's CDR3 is CATVGTSGTSGTGELFF. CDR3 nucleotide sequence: TGTGCCACCGTAGGGACCTCCGGGACTAGCGGCACCGGGGAGCTGTTTTTT.

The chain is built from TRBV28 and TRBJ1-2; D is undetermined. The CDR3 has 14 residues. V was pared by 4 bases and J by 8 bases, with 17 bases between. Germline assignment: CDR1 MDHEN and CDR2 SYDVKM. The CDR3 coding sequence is TGTGCCAGCAGTTCCTACCCGAAAGTCGAGGGCTACACCTTC. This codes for CASSSYPKVEGYTF.

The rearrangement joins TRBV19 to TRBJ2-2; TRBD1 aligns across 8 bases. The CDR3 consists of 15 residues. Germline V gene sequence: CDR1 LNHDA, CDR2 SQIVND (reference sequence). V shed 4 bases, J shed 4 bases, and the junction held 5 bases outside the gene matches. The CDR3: CASSNTGGPTGELFF. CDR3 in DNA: TGTGCCAGTAGTAACACAGGGGGTCCCACCGGGGAGCTGTTTTTT. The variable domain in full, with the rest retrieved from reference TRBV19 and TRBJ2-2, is DGGITQSPKYLFRKEGQNVTLSCEQNLNHDAMYWYRQDPGQGLRLIYYSQIVNDFQKGDIAEGYSVSREKKESFPLTVTSAQKNPTAFYLCASSNTGGPTGELFFGEGSRLTVL.

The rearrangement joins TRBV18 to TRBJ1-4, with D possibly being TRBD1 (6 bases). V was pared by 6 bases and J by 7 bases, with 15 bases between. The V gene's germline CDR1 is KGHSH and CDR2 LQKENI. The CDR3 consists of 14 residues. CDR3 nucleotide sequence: TGTGCCAGCTCCCGCGGGGGCTACGGTGAAAAACTGTTTTTT. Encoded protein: CASSRGGYGEKLFF.

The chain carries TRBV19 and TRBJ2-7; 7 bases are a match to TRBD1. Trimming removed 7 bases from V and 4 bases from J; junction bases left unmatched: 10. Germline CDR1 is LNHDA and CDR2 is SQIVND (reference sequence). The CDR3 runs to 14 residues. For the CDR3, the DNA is TGTGCCAGTAAGGAAGGAGACAGGGTATACGAGCAGTACTTC. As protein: CASKEGDRVYEQYF.

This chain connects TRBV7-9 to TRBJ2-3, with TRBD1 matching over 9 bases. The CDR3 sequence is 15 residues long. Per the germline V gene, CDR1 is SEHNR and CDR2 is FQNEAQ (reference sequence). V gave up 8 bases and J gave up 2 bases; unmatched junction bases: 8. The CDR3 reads CASLRDRALTDTQYF. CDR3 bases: TGTGCCAGCTTAAGGGACAGGGCCCTCACAGATACGCAGTATTTT.

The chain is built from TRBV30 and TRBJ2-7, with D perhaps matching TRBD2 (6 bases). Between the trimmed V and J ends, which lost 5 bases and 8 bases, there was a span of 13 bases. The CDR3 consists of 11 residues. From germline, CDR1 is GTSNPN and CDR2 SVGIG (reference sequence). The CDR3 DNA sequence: TGTGCCTGGGCGGCGGGGATACAGCAGTACTTC. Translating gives CAWAAGIQQYF.

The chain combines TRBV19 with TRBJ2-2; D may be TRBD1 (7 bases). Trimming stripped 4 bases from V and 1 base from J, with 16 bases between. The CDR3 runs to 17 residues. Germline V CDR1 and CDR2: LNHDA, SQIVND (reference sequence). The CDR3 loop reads CASSTKGQRVNTGELFF. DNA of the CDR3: TGTGCCAGTAGTACAAAGGGACAGCGGGTGAACACCGGGGAGCTGTTTTTT.

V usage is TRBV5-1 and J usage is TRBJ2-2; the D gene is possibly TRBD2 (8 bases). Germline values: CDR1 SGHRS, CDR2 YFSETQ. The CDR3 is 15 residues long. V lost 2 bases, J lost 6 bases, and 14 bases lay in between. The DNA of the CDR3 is TGCGCCAGCAGCTTCTTAGCGGGACAGTCCGGGGAGCTGTTTTTT. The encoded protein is CASSFLAGQSGELFF.

The CDR3 DNA is TGTGCCAGCAGCCCCGGACTAGCGGGAGGAGGATACGAGCAGTACTTC. Amino acid sequence: CASSPGLAGGGYEQYF. The chain combines TRBV3-1 (or the pseudogene TRBV3-2) with TRBJ2-7; TRBD2 agrees at 14 bases. Germline V lookup: CDR1 LGHDT, CDR2 YNNKEL (reference sequence). V dropped 4 bases and J dropped 4; count of bases not matched to a gene: 6. This CDR3 is 16 amino acids long.

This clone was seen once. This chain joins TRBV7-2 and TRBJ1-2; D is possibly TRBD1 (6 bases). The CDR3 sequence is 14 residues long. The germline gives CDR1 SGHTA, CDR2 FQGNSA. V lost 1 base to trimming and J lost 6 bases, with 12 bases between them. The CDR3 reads CASSLGQGWDGYTF. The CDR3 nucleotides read TGTGCCAGCAGCTTAGGGCAGGGGTGGGATGGCTACACCTTC.

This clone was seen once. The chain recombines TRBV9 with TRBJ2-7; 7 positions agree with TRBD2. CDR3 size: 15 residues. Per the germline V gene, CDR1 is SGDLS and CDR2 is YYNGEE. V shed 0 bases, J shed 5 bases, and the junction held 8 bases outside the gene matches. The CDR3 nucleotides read TGTGCCAGCAGCGTAGGCGCGGGAGTTTTGGACGAGCAGTACTTC. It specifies CASSVGAGVLDEQYF.

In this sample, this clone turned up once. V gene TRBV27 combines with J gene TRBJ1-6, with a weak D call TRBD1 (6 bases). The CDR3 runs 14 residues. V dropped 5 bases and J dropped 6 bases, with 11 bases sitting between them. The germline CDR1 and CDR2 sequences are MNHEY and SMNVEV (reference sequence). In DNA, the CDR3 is TGTGCCAGCAGTGGCGGGGGCTTTAATTCACCCCTCCACTTT. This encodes CASSGGGFNSPLHF.

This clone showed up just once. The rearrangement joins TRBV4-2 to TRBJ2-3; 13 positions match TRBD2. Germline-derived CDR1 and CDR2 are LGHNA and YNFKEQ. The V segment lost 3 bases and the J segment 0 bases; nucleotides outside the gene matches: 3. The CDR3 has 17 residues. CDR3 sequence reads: CASSQGLAGPSTDTQYF. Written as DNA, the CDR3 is TGTGCCAGCAGCCAGGGACTAGCGGGACCTAGCACAGATACGCAGTATTTT.

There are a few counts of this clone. CDR3 DNA sequence: TGTGCCACTGGGGGGAATAACAATGAGCAGTTCTTC. Its protein is CATGGNNNEQFF. The rearrangement links TRBV10-3 to TRBJ2-1; tentative D call: TRBD2 (6 bases). Germline V gene lookup returns CDR1 ENHRY and CDR2 SYGVKD. V lost 10 bases to trimming and J lost 5 bases, with 12 bases between them. The CDR3 length is 12 residues.

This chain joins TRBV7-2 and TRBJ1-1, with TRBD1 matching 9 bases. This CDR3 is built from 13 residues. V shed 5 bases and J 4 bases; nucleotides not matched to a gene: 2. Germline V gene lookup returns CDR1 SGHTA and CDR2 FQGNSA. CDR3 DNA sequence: TGTGCCAGCAGCCAGACAGGGGGCACTGAAGCTTTCTTT. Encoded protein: CASSQTGGTEAFF.

The CDR3 coding sequence is TGTGCCAGTAGTCCGGCGGGCAGGGGCGGCAATGAGCAGTTCTTC. As protein: CASSPAGRGGNEQFF. The V and J genes are TRBV6-5 and TRBJ2-1; D may be TRBD1 (6 bases). CDR1 MNHEY and CDR2 SVGAGI come from the germline V gene. The CDR3 loop spans 15 amino acids. V lost 9 bases and J 6 bases, leaving 21 bases between the germline ends.